The rows below give T cell receptor beta chains drawn from one sample of a study of graft-versus-host responses after intestinal transplantation. Using immunoSEQ multiplex PCR, the repertoire was profiled, and TCRdb retains in-frame clones only, with some absent. The sample carries 60,000 to 75,000 clones, around 92% recorded once. Their antigen targets remain unknown. The material was unstimulated CD8+ T cells sorted from spleen or lymph node cells, obtained before intestinal transplant. The receptors derive from a human donor who received an intestinal transplant. Both conserved end residues are part of each CDR3. A D gene is named only where the DNA matches it firmly. Not every row has a clone size; where given, it reads once, few, many or a size class.

J	D	size	V	CDR3	DNA
TRBJ1-1	TRBD1	.	TRBV29-1	CSVGQGWNTEAFF	TGCAGCGTCGGACAGGGGTGGAACACTGAAGCTTTCTTT
TRBJ2-5	.	.	TRBV11-2	CASSFYRERTQYF	TGTGCCAGCAGCTTTTACAGGGAACGGACCCAGTACTTC
TRBJ2-3	TRBD2	.	TRBV4-1	CASSPSPLASGGGTDTQYF	TGCGCCAGCAGCCCCTCACCTCTCGCGAGCGGGGGAGGGACAGATACGCAGTATTTT
TRBJ2-5	.	.	TRBV5-6	CASSLTGTLGQETQYF	TGTGCCAGCAGCTTGACAGGGACCCTCGGCCAAGAGACCCAGTACTTC
TRBJ2-1	TRBD2	.	TRBV10-2	CASSELGRANEQFF	TGCGCCAGCAGTGAGCTCGGGAGGGCCAATGAGCAGTTCTTC
TRBJ1-1	.	.	TRBV7-3	CASSLSGQHPEAFF	TGTGCCAGCAGCTTAAGTGGACAGCATCCTGAAGCTTTCTTT
TRBJ1-1	.	once	TRBV6-5	CASSYDLQALNTEAFF	TGTGCCAGCAGTTACGATTTACAGGCGCTGAACACTGAAGCTTTCTTT
TRBJ2-4	.	.	TRBV7-9	CASSATIAKNIQYF	TGTGCCAGCAGCGCGACAATAGCCAAAAACATTCAGTACTTC
TRBJ2-7	.	.	TRBV10-3	CAISGVGGSYEQYF	TGTGCCATCAGTGGAGTAGGGGGCTCCTACGAGCAGTACTTC
TRBJ2-7	TRBD1	.	TRBV28	CASSSSRQGYYEQYF	TGTGCCAGCAGTTCGTCTAGACAGGGTTACTACGAGCAGTACTTC
TRBJ1-1	.	once	TRBV19	CATSLRHSQGTEAFF	TGTGCCACCTCCCTACGACACTCTCAGGGAACTGAAGCTTTCTTT
TRBJ2-7	.	.	TRBV5-1	CASSFDTSYEQYF	TGCGCCAGCAGCTTTGACACCAGCTACGAGCAGTACTTC
TRBJ1-5	TRBD1	medium-sized	TRBV7-9	CASSYRDRGPNSNQPQHF	TGTGCCAGCAGCTACCGGGACAGGGGTCCAAATAGCAATCAGCCCCAGCATTTT